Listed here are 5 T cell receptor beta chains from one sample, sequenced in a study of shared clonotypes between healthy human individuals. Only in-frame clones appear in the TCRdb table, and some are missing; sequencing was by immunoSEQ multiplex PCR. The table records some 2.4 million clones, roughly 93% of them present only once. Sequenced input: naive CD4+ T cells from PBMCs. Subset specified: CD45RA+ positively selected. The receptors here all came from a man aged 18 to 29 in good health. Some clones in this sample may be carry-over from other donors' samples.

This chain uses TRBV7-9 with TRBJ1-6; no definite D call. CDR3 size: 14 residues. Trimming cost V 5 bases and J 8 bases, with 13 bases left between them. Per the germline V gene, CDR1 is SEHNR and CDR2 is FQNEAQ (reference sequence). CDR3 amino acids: CASSPDPAYSPLHF. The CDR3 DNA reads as TGTGCCAGCAGCCCTGACCCTGCGTATTCACCCCTCCACTTT.

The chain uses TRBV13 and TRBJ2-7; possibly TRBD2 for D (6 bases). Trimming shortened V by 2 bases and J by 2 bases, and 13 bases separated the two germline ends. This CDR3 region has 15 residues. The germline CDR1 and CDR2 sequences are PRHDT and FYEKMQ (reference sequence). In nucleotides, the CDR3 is TGTGCCAGCAGCTTACCACGACTAGGCCCCTACGAGCAGTACTTC. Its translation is CASSLPRLGPYEQYF.

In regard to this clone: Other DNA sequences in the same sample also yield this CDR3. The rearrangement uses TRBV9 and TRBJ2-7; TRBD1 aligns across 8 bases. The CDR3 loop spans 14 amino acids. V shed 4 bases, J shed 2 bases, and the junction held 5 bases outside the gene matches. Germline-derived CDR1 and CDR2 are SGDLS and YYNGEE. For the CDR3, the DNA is TGTGCCAGCAGCCCAGGGACAGGAGCCTACGAGCAGTACTTC. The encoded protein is CASSPGTGAYEQYF.

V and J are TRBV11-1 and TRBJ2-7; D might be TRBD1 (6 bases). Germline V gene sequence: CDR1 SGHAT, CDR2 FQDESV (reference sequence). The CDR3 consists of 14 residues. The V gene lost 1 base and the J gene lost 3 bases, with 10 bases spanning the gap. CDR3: CASSLDTGLYEQYF. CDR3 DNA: TGTGCCAGCAGCTTAGACACAGGGCTCTACGAGCAGTACTTC.

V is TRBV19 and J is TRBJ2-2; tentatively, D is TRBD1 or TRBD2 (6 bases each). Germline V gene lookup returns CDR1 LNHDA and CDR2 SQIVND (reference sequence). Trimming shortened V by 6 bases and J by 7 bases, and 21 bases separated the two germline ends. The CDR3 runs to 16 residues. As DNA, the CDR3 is TGTGCCAGTAGCCACCTGTACCGGGGGCGGATCGGGGAGCTGTTTTTT. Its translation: CASSHLYRGRIGELFF.